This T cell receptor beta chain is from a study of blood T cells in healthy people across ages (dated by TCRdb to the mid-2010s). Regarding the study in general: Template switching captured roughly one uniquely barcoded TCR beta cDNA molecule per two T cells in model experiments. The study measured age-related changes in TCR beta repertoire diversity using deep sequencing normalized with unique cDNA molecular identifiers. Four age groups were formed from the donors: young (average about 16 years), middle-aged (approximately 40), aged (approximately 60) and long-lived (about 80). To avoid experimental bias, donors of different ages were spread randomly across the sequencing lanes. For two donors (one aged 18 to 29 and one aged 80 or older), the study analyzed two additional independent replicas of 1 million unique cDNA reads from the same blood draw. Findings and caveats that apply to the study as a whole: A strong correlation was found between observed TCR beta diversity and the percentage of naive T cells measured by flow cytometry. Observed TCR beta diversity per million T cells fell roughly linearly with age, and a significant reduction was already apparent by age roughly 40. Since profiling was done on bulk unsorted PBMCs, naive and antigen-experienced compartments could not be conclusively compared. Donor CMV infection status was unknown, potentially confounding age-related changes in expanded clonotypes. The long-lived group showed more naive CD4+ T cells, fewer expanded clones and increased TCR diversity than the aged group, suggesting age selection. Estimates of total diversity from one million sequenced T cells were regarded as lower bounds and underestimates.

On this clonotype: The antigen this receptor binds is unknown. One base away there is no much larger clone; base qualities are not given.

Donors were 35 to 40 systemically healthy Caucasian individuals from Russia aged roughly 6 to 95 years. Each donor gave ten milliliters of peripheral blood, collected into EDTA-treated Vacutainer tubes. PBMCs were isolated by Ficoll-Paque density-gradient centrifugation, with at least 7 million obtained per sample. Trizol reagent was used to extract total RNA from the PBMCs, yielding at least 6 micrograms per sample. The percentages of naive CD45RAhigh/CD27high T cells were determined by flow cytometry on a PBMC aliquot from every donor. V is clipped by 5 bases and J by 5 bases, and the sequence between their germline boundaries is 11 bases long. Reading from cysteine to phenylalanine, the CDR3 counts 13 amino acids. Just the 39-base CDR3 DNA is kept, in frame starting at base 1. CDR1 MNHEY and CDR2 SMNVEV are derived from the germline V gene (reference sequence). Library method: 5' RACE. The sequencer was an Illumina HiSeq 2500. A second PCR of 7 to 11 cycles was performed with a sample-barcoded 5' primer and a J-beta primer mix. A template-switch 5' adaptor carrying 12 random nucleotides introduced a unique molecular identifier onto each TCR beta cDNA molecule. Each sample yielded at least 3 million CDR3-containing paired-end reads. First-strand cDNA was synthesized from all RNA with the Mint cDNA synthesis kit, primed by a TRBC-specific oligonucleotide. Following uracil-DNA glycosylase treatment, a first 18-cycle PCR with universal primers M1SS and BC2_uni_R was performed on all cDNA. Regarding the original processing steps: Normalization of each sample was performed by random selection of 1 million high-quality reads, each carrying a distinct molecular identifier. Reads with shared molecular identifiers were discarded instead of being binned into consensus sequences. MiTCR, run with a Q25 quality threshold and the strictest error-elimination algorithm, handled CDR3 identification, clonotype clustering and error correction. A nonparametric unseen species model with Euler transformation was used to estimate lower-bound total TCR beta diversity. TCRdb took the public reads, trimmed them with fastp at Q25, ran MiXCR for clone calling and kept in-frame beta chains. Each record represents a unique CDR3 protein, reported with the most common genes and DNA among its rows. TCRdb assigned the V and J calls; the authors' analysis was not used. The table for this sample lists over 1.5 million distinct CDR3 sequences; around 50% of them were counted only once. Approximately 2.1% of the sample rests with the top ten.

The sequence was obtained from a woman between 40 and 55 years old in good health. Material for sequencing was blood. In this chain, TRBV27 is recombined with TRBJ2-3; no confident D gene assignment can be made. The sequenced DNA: TGTGCCAGCAGTCCGGTCCTGGGAGATACGCAGTATTTT. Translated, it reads CASSPVLGDTQYF.